These T cell receptor beta chains were read from a single sample in a study of CD8 T cells in ankylosing spondylitis. TCRdb ran MiXCR on the 5' RACE reads and lists one entry per CDR3 protein. The sample contains around 480,000 distinct CDR3 sequences, roughly 18% of which appear only once. The sequencing input was blood, either unsorted or a sorted T cell fraction (not recorded which). These receptors came from a male donor with ankylosing spondylitis. The CDR3 runs from the conserved cysteine through the conserved F or W. The D gene is left open where the match is weak. Rows may omit the clone size; those that give it use once, few, many or a size class.

j_gene | d_gene | abundance | v_gene | CDR3nt | CDR3aa
TRBJ2-2 | . | many | TRBV12-3/TRBV12-4 | TGTGCCAGCAGTTACAGGGAGAACACCGGGGAGCTGTTTTTT | CASSYRENTGELFF
TRBJ2-1 | . | . | TRBV7-9 | TGTGCCAGCAGTCGTAGGGTTACTGAGCAGTTCTTC | CASSRRVTEQFF
TRBJ2-1 | . | . | TRBV2 | TGTGCCAGCAGTGAAGGGGGGGATCGCAATGAGCAGTTCTTC | CASSEGGDRNEQFF
TRBJ2-3 | . | . | TRBV28 | TGTGCCAGCAGTTTGGTAACCACAGATACGCAGTATTTT | CASSLVTTDTQYF
TRBJ1-2 | . | . | TRBV4-3 | TGCGCCAGCAGCCAATTACCGACAGTCTCCTATGGCTACACCTTC | CASSQLPTVSYGYTF
TRBJ1-5 | . | few | TRBV12-3/TRBV12-4 | TGTGCCAGCAACAACGGTTATAGCAATCAGCCCCAGCATTTT | CASNNGYSNQPQHF
TRBJ1-1 | . | . | TRBV4-1 | TGCGCCAGCAGCCAAGTGGCACCAGAAAGGAGCACCACTGAAGCTTTCTTT | CASSQVAPERSTTEAFF
TRBJ2-1 | TRBD2 | . | TRBV25-1 | TGTGCCAGCAGTGGTACGGGGGGGCAAAACAATGAGCAGTTCTTC | CASSGTGGQNNEQFF
TRBJ1-2 | . | few | TRBV20-1 | TGCAGTGTGGCATTTTCTAACTATGGCTACACCTTC | CSVAFSNYGYTF
TRBJ1-5 | . | few | TRBV10-3 | TGTGCCATCAGCGACAGGAATAGCAATCAGCCCCAGCATTTT | CAISDRNSNQPQHF
TRBJ2-1 | . | . | TRBV20-1 | TGCAGTGCTAGAGAACAGACTGCGAGCTCCTACAATGAGCAGTTCTTC | CSAREQTASSYNEQFF
TRBJ1-5 | . | few | TRBV2 | TGTGCCAGCAGCGAATCCGGGGGTAACAATCAGCCCCAGCATTTT | CASSESGGNNQPQHF
TRBJ2-7 | TRBD1 | . | TRBV10-3 | TGTGCCATCGCTACATCGGGACAGGGAGAGCAGTACTTC | CAIATSGQGEQYF
TRBJ1-6 | . | few | TRBV20-1 | TGCAGTGCTAGAGATATGAATTCGCCCCTCCACTTT | CSARDMNSPLHF
TRBJ2-1 | . | . | TRBV6-5 | TGTGCCAGCAGTTACGGCGCAGCGGAGGATGAGCAGTTCTTC | CASSYGAAEDEQFF
TRBJ1-4 | TRBD1 | few | TRBV5-1 | TGCGCCAGCAGCCCCGACAGGGGAAGAAGTGAAAAACTGTTTTTT | CASSPDRGRSEKLFF
TRBJ2-3 | TRBD2 | few | TRBV3-1 | TGTGCCAGCAGCCAAAGGCCTAGCGGACCAGATACGCAGTATTTT | CASSQRPSGPDTQYF
TRBJ2-3 | TRBD2 | . | TRBV11-1 | TGTGCCAGCAGCTCCTCGGGGGGGGTGAGCACAGATACGCAGTATTTT | CASSSSGGVSTDTQYF
TRBJ2-1 | TRBD1 | few | TRBV12-3/TRBV12-4 | TGTGCCAGCAGTTTAGGGGGACAGTCCAATGAGCAGTTCTTC | CASSLGGQSNEQFF
TRBJ1-1 | TRBD1 | few | TRBV29-1 | TGCAGCGGAACAGGGGGAAGGACTGAAGCTTTCTTT | CSGTGGRTEAFF
TRBJ1-6 | . | many | TRBV7-3 | TGTGCCAGCAGCTTAGCCGGACAGAATTCACCCCTCCACTTT | CASSLAGQNSPLHF
TRBJ1-1 | . | . | TRBV5-1 | TGCGCCAGCAGCTTGGACGGCCTTGAGGACACTGAAGCTTTCTTT | CASSLDGLEDTEAFF
TRBJ1-1 | TRBD1 | . | TRBV20-1 | TGCAGTGCTAGACACGCCATTGGACAGGGGAAAAATGAAGCTTTCTTT | CSARHAIGQGKNEAFF
TRBJ2-5 | TRBD1 | few | TRBV18 | TGTGCCAGCTCATCCCACAGGGGGGAGACCCAGTACTTC | CASSSHRGETQYF
TRBJ2-7 | . | once | TRBV30 | TGTGCCTGGAGCAGGGCGCATTCCTCGTACGAGCAGTACTTC | CAWSRAHSSYEQYF